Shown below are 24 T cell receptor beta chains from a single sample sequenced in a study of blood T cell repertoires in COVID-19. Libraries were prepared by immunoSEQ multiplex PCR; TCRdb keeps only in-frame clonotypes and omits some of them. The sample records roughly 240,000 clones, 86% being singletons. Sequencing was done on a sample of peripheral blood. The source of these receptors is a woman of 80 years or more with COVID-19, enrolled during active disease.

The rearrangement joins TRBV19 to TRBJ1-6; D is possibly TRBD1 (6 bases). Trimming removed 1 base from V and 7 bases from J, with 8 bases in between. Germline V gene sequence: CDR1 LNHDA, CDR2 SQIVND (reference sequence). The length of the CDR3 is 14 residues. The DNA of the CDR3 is TGTGCCAGTAGTATAGGGACAGTAAATTCACCCCTCCACTTT. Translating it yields CASSIGTVNSPLHF.

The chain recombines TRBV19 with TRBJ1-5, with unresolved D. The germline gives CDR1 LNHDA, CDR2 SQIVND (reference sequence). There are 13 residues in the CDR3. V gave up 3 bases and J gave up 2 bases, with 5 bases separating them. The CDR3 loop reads CASSIPGNQPQHF. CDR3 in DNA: TGTGCCAGTAGTATCCCAGGCAATCAGCCCCAGCATTTT. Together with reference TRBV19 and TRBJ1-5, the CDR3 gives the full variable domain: DGGITQSPKYLFRKEGQNVTLSCEQNLNHDAMYWYRQDPGQGLRLIYYSQIVNDFQKGDIAEGYSVSREKKESFPLTVTSAQKNPTAFYLCASSIPGNQPQHFGDGTRLSIL.

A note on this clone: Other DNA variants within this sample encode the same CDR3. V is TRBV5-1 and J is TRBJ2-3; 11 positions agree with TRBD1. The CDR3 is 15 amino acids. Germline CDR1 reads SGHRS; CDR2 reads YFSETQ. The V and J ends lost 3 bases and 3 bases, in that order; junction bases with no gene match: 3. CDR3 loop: CASSYGTGGTDTQYF. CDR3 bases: TGCGCCAGCAGCTATGGGACAGGGGGAACAGATACGCAGTATTTT.

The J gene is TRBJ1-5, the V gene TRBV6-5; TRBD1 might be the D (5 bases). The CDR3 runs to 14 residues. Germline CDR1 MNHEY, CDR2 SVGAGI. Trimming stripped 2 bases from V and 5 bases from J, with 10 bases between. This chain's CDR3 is CASSYGGDHQPQHF. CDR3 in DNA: TGTGCCAGCAGTTACGGAGGGGACCATCAGCCCCAGCATTTT.

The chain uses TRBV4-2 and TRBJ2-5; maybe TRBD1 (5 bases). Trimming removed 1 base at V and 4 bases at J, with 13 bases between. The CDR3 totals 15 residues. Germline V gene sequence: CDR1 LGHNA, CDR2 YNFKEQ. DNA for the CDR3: TGTGCCAGCAGCCAAGGAGGCCAGGGTGGAGAGACCCAGTACTTC. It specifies CASSQGGQGGETQYF.

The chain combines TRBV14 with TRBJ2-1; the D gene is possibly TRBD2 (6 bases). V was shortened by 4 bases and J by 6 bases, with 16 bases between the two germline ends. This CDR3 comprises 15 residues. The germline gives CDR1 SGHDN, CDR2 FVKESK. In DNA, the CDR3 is TGTGCCAGCAGCCCCTGGGGGACTCTTATCAATGAGCAGTTCTTC. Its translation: CASSPWGTLINEQFF.

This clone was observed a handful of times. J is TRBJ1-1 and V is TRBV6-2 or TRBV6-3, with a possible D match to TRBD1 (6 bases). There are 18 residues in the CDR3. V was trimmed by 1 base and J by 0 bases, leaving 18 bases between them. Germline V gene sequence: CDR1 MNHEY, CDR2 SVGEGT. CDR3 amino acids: CASSYFSGGNLLNTEAFF. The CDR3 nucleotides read TGTGCCAGCAGTTACTTTTCGGGGGGCAACTTGCTGAACACTGAAGCTTTCTTT.

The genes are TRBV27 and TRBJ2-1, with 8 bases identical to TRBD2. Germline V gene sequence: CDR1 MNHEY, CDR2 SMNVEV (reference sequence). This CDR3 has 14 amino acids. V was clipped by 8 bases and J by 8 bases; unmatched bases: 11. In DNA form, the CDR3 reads TGTGCCAGCCATAGCGGGGCCGGGGGGGATGAGCAGTTCTTC. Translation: CASHSGAGGDEQFF.

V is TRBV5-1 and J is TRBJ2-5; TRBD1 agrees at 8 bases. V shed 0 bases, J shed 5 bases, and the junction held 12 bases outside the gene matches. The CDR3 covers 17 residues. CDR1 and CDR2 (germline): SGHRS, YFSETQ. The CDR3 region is CASSLGAQGAVRETQYF. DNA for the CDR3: TGCGCCAGCAGCTTGGGGGCGCAGGGGGCGGTAAGGGAGACCCAGTACTTC.

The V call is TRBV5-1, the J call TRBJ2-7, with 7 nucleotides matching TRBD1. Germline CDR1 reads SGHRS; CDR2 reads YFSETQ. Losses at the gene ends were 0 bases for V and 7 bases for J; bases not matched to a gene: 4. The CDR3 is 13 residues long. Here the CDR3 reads CASSLEGAGEQYV. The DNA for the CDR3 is TGCGCCAGCAGCTTGGAGGGGGCAGGGGAGCAGTACGTC.

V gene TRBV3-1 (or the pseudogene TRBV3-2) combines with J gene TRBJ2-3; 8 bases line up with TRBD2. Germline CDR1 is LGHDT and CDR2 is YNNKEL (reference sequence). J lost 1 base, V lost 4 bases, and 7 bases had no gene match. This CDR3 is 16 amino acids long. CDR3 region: CASSRGERGRTDTQYF. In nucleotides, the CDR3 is TGTGCCAGCAGCCGTGGCGAGCGGGGGCGCACAGATACGCAGTATTTT.

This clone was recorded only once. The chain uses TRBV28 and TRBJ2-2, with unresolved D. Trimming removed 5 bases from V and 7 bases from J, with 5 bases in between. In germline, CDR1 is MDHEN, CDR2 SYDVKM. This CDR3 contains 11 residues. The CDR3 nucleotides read TGTGCCAGCAGTGTCCGCGGGGAGCTGTTTTTT. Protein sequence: CASSVRGELFF.

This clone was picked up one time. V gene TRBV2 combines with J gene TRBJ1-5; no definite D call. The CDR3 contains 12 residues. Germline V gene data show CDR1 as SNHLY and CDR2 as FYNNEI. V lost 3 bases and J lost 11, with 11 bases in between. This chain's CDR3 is CASSDPRSTQHF. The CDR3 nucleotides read TGTGCCAGCAGTGATCCCCGGAGCACCCAGCATTTT.

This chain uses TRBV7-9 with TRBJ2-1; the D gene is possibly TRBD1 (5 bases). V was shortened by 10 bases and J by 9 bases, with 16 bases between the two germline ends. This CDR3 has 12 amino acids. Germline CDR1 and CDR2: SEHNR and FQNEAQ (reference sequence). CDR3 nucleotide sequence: TGTGCCAACCTAGGGGTTGGAAGTGAGCAGTTCTTC. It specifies CANLGVGSEQFF.

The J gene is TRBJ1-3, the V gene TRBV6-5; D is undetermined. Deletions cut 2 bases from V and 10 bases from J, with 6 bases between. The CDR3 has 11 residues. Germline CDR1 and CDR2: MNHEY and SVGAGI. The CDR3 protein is CASSYGATIYF. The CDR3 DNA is TGTGCCAGCAGTTACGGAGCAACCATATATTTT.

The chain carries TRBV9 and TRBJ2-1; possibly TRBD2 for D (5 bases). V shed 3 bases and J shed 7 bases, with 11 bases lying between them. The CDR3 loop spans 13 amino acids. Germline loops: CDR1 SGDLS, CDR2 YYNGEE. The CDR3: CASSARRGNEQFF. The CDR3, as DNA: TGTGCCAGCAGCGCCCGTCGGGGAAATGAGCAGTTCTTC.

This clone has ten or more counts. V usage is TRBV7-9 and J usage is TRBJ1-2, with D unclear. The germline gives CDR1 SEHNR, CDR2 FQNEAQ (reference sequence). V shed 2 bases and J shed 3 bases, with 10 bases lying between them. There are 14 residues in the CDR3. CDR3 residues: CASSLINRDYGYTF. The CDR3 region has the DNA TGTGCCAGCAGCTTAATCAATCGGGACTATGGCTACACCTTC. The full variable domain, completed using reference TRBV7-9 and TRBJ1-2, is DTGVSQNPRHKITKRGQNVTFRCDPISEHNRLYWYRQTLGQGPEFLTYFQNEAQLEKSRLLSDRFSAERPKGSFSTLEIQRTEQGDSAMYLCASSLINRDYGYTFGSGTRLTVV.

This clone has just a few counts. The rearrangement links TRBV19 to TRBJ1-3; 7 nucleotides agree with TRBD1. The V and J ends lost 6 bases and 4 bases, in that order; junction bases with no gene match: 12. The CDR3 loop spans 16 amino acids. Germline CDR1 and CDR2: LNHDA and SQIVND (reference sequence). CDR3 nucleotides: TGTGCCAGTAGCTTGACAGGGATGGGAGCCGGAAACACCATATATTTT. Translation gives CASSLTGMGAGNTIYF.

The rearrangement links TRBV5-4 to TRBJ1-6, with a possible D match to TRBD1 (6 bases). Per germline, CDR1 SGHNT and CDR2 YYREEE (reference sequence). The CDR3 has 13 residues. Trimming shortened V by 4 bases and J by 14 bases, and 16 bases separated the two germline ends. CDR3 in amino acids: CASSLGSGVSLHF. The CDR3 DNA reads TGTGCCAGCAGCCTAGGGTCAGGGGTTTCCCTCCACTTT.

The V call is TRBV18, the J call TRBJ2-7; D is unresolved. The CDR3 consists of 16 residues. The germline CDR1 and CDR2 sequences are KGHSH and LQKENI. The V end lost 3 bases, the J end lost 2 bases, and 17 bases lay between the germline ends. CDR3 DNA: TGTGCCAGCTCACCCACCAATGGTCAGGTCGCCTACGAGCAGTACTTC. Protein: CASSPTNGQVAYEQYF.

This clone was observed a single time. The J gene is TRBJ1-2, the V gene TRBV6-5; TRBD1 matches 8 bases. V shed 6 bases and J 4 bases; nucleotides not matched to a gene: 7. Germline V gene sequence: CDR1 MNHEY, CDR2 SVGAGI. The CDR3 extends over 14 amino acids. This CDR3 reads CASSTDRAAYGYTF. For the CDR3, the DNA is TGTGCCAGCAGCACGGACAGGGCAGCCTATGGCTACACCTTC.

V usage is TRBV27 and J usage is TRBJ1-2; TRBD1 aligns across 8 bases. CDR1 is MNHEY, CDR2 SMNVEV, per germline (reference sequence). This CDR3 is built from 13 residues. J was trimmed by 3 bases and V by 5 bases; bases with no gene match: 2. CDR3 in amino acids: CASSRGQDYGYTF. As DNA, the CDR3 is TGTGCCAGCAGTCGGGGACAGGACTATGGCTACACCTTC.

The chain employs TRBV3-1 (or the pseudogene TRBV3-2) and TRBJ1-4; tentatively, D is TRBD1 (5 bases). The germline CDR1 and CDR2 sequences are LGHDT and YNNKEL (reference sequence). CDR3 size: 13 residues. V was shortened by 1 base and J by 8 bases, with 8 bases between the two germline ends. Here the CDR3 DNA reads TGTGCCAGCAGCCAAGGGGGCGCGGAAAAACTGTTTTTT. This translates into CASSQGGAEKLFF.

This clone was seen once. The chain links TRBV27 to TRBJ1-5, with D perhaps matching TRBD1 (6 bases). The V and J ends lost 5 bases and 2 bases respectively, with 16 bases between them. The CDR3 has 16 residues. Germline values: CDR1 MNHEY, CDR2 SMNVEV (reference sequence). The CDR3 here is CASSPLGGQRNQPQHF. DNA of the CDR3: TGTGCCAGCAGTCCTCTGGGGGGGCAACGCAATCAGCCCCAGCATTTT.